This entry lists 24 T cell receptor beta chains sequenced from one sample in a study of cytomegalovirus exposure and HLA in healthy donors. The primer mix had 60 Vbeta and 13 Jbeta primers. The protocol was immunoSEQ multiplex PCR, while the TCRdb copy is restricted to in-frame clones and leaves out a portion. The profile shows 150,000 to 200,000 clones, around 70% of them singletons. Material for sequencing was PBMCs. Receptor source: a man between 18 and 35 years old in good health and CMV-seropositive.

The chain couples TRBV2 to TRBJ1-5, with 12 bases aligning to TRBD1. Trimming at V came to 6 bases and at J to 5 bases, leaving 5 bases not matched to a gene. CDR3 size: 15 residues. CDR1 and CDR2 from the germline V gene are SNHLY and FYNNEI. The CDR3 coding sequence is TGTGCCAGCAGGCACGGGACAGGGGGCGATCAGCCCCAGCATTTT. Its protein is CASRHGTGGDQPQHF.

The chain uses TRBV19 and TRBJ1-1; 7 bases line up with TRBD1. CDR3 size: 14 residues. V lost 1 base and J lost 6; bases outside the gene matches: 5. Germline V lookup: CDR1 LNHDA, CDR2 SQIVND (reference sequence). Here the CDR3 reads CASSIGQGVAEAFF. In nucleotides, the CDR3 is TGTGCCAGTAGTATAGGACAGGGCGTGGCTGAAGCTTTCTTT.

The table lists this clone with a count of one. The chain is built from TRBV19 and TRBJ2-3; possibly TRBD1 for D (5 bases). This CDR3 spans 15 amino acids. The germline gives CDR1 LNHDA, CDR2 SQIVND (reference sequence). Trimming cost V 7 bases and J 3 bases, with 17 bases left between them. In DNA, the CDR3 is TGTGCCAGTATAGGCAGGGCAAGTTCGACAGATACGCAGTATTTT. Its protein is CASIGRASSTDTQYF. The full variable domain, completed using reference TRBV19 and TRBJ2-3, is DGGITQSPKYLFRKEGQNVTLSCEQNLNHDAMYWYRQDPGQGLRLIYYSQIVNDFQKGDIAEGYSVSREKKESFPLTVTSAQKNPTAFYLCASIGRASSTDTQYFGPGTRLTVL.

The V gene is TRBV15, the J gene TRBJ2-7, with a possible D match to TRBD1 (6 bases). The CDR3 is 14 residues long. Trimming removed 0 bases from V and 0 bases from J, with 6 bases in between. Germline values: CDR1 LNHNV, CDR2 YYDKDF (reference sequence). DNA of the CDR3: TGTGCCACCAGCAGAGACAGGGGCTCCTACGAGCAGTACGTC. This sequence encodes CATSRDRGSYEQYV.

This clone was picked up one time. The rearrangement links TRBV11-2 to TRBJ2-3; D is uncertain. In germline, CDR1 is SGHAT, CDR2 FQNNGV. Trimming removed 4 bases at V and 10 bases at J, with 9 bases between. The length of the CDR3 is 11 residues. In nucleotides, the CDR3 is TGTGCCAGCAGCTCCCCTTCCGCGCAGTATTTT. It specifies CASSSPSAQYF.

This clone was observed a few times. The chain is built from TRBV11-2 and TRBJ2-7; 13 bases fit TRBD2. The CDR3 is 15 amino acids. Germline V gene sequence: CDR1 SGHAT, CDR2 FQNNGV. The trim removed 3 bases at V and 9 bases at J, leaving 8 bases unmatched. The CDR3 DNA follows: TGTGCCAGCAGCTTGCAAGGACTAGCGGGAGCAGCGCAGTACGTC. As protein: CASSLQGLAGAAQYV.

In its sample, this clone was seen a few times. The V and J genes are TRBV10-3 and TRBJ2-3, with 13 bases lining up with TRBD2. The CDR3 totals 15 residues. Germline V gene data show CDR1 as ENHRY and CDR2 as SYGVKD. Trimming removed 7 bases from V and 4 bases from J; junction bases left unmatched: 5. CDR3 DNA sequence: TGTGCCATCAAACAACTAGCGGGGGGGCCAGATACGCAGTATTTT. The encoded protein is CAIKQLAGGPDTQYF.

This clone was observed a few times. This chain uses TRBV30 with TRBJ2-1; 8 bases match TRBD2. With V trimmed by 2 bases and J by 4 bases, 7 bases remained unmatched. The germline V gene has CDR1 GTSNPN and CDR2 SVGIG (reference sequence). This CDR3 comprises 15 residues. The DNA of the CDR3 is TGTGCCTGGAGTCCTAGGGGACTAGTGTACAATGAGCAGTTCTTC. It translates to CAWSPRGLVYNEQFF.

The chain combines TRBV5-1 with TRBJ2-4, with TRBD2 matching 13 bases. The trim removed 3 bases at V and 0 bases at J, leaving 6 bases unmatched. This CDR3 is 18 amino acids long. The germline V gene encodes CDR1 SGHRS and CDR2 YFSETQ. The CDR3 DNA sequence: TGCGCCAGCAGCTCTGGACTAGCGGGGGTCTTAGCCAAAAACATTCAGTACTTC. Translation: CASSSGLAGVLAKNIQYF.

J is TRBJ2-2 and V is TRBV10-2; 13 nucleotides line up with TRBD2. This CDR3 contains 17 residues. Germline CDR1 reads WSHSY; CDR2 reads SAAADI. V was clipped by 2 bases and J by 5 bases; unmatched bases: 5. CDR3 loop: CASSELTSGGGTGELFF. The CDR3, as DNA: TGCGCCAGCAGTGAGCTAACTAGCGGGGGGGGGACCGGGGAGCTGTTTTTT.

The V and J genes are TRBV13 and TRBJ2-5, with 8 bases fitting TRBD1. CDR1 PRHDT and CDR2 FYEKMQ come from the germline V gene (reference sequence). There are 13 residues in the CDR3. V lost 7 bases to trimming and J lost 2 bases; unmatched junction nucleotides: 3. CDR3 nucleotide sequence: TGTGCCAGCACCAGGGACAGGCAAGAGACCCAGTACTTC. Translating it yields CASTRDRQETQYF.

This clone has more than one count but fewer than ten. V usage is TRBV5-1 and J usage is TRBJ2-5; 13 positions match TRBD2. V shed 3 bases, J shed 4 bases, and the junction held 6 bases outside the gene matches. This CDR3 comprises 16 residues. Germline CDR1 is SGHRS and CDR2 is YFSETQ. The chain's CDR3 is CASSSGLAGSAETQYF. The CDR3 nucleotides are TGCGCCAGCAGCTCGGGACTAGCGGGGTCAGCAGAGACCCAGTACTTC.

The chain joins TRBV7-2 to TRBJ2-1; maybe TRBD2 (6 bases). The CDR3 covers 16 residues. V lost 0 bases and J 0 bases, leaving 9 bases between the germline ends. The V gene's germline CDR1 is SGHTA and CDR2 FQGNSA. The CDR3 DNA follows: TGTGCCAGCAGCTTAGCTAGCGGAAGCTCCTACAATGAGCAGTTCTTC. This encodes CASSLASGSSYNEQFF. The full variable domain, with the rest looked up from reference TRBV7-2 and TRBJ2-1, is GAGVSQSPSNKVTEKGKDVELRCDPISGHTALYWYRQSLGQGLEFLIYFQGNSAPDKSGLPSDRFSAERTGGSVSTLTIQRTQQEDSAVYLCASSLASGSSYNEQFFGPGTRLTVL.

The gene calls are TRBV29-1 and TRBJ2-3; 8 bases map to TRBD1. CDR1 and CDR2 from the germline V gene are SQVTM and ANQGSEA. Trimming cost V 6 bases and J 5 bases; bases outside gene matches: 10. This CDR3 has 14 residues. The CDR3 DNA reads as TGCAGCGTCAGACCAGGGGGCGGTGAAGATACGCAGTATTTT. This encodes CSVRPGGGEDTQYF.

The gene calls are TRBV30 and TRBJ2-2; 7 bases line up with TRBD1. The J segment lost 0 bases and the V segment lost 8 bases, leaving 12 bases of the junction unmatched. The CDR3 has 16 residues. Germline CDR1 is GTSNPN and CDR2 is SVGIG (reference sequence). The CDR3 bases are TGTGCCGCCGATAAAGGGGGCCCCTCGAACACCGGGGAGCTGTTTTTT. Its translation: CAADKGGPSNTGELFF.

V is TRBV5-1 and J is TRBJ1-1; D call uncertain. V was cut by 4 bases and J by 2 bases, with 9 bases left in between. CDR1 is SGHRS, CDR2 YFSETQ, per germline. The length of the CDR3 is 13 residues. The DNA for the CDR3 is TGCGCCAGCAGCCGTTTACTTAACACTGAAGCTTTCTTT. As protein: CASSRLLNTEAFF.

This clone was picked up a small number of times. The genes are TRBV6-5 and TRBJ1-2; D ambiguous. Germline V gene sequence: CDR1 MNHEY, CDR2 SVGAGI. The germline V and J ends were trimmed by 2 bases and 0 bases, with 7 bases remaining between them. The CDR3 length is 14 residues. Here the CDR3 DNA reads TGTGCCAGCAGTTACAGCAATTCTAACTATGGCTACACCTTC. Protein: CASSYSNSNYGYTF.

The gene calls are TRBV11-3 and TRBJ2-5; D possibly corresponds to TRBD1 (5 bases). Per germline, CDR1 SGHNT and CDR2 YENEEA. CDR3 length equals 15 residues. V lost 3 bases, J lost 5 bases, and 16 bases lay in between. The CDR3 sequence is CASSFSQGSGETQYF. In DNA, the CDR3 is TGTGCCAGCAGCTTCTCCCAGGGATCAGGGGAGACCCAGTACTTC.

V gene TRBV5-1 combines with J gene TRBJ1-1, with 11 bases lining up with TRBD1. Germline loops: CDR1 SGHRS, CDR2 YFSETQ. CDR3 length equals 15 residues. V lost 4 bases and J lost 4; bases outside the gene matches: 6. Written as DNA, the CDR3 is TGCGCCAGCAGCGCGGTTGGGACAGGGGGCACTGAAGCTTTCTTT. Translated: CASSAVGTGGTEAFF.

The chain joins TRBV6-5 to TRBJ2-2; a possible D gene is TRBD1 (6 bases). This CDR3 region has 16 residues. Trimming cost V 2 bases and J 6 bases, with 16 bases left between them. CDR1 and CDR2 from the germline V gene are MNHEY and SVGAGI. CDR3 residues: CASSYLGHRDSGELFF. The CDR3 DNA reads TGTGCCAGCAGTTACCTGGGACATCGGGATTCCGGGGAGCTGTTTTTT.

The chain has TRBV19 and TRBJ1-1; 8 bases align to TRBD1. The germline V gene encodes CDR1 LNHDA and CDR2 SQIVND (reference sequence). This CDR3 region has 15 residues. J lost 7 bases, V lost 7 bases, and 14 bases had no gene match. CDR3 sequence reads: CASKAGGAFGGEAFF. The CDR3 DNA sequence: TGTGCCAGTAAGGCAGGGGGCGCTTTCGGAGGTGAAGCTTTCTTT.

This clone has just a few counts. The chain employs TRBV5-1 and TRBJ2-2, with TRBD2 matching 10 bases. Trimming cost V 0 bases and J 0 bases; bases outside gene matches: 8. Germline loops: CDR1 SGHRS, CDR2 YFSETQ. The CDR3 contains 19 residues. The chain's CDR3 is CASSLAPSSGGTNTGELFF. CDR3 nucleotide sequence: TGCGCCAGCAGCTTGGCCCCGTCTAGCGGGGGCACGAACACCGGGGAGCTGTTTTTT.

As regards this clone: Other DNA sequences within the sample encode an identical CDR3. CDR3 residues: CASSEPSYTEAFF. The DNA of the CDR3 is TGTGCCAGCAGTGAACCTTCTTACACTGAAGCTTTCTTT. This chain connects TRBV6-1 to TRBJ1-1; D gene ambiguous. Germline values: CDR1 MNHNS, CDR2 SASEGT. V was shortened by 2 bases and J by 3 bases, with 7 bases between the two germline ends. This CDR3 contains 13 residues.

CDR3 sequence reads: CASNHDSNYGYTF. The CDR3 DNA is TGCGCCAGCAACCATGACAGCAACTATGGCTACACCTTC. The V and J genes are TRBV23-1 and TRBJ1-2; possibly TRBD1 for D (5 bases). TRBV23-1 is marked as an open reading frame, function uncertain. This CDR3 comprises 13 residues. V was clipped by 7 bases and J by 2 bases, with 11 bases between them.